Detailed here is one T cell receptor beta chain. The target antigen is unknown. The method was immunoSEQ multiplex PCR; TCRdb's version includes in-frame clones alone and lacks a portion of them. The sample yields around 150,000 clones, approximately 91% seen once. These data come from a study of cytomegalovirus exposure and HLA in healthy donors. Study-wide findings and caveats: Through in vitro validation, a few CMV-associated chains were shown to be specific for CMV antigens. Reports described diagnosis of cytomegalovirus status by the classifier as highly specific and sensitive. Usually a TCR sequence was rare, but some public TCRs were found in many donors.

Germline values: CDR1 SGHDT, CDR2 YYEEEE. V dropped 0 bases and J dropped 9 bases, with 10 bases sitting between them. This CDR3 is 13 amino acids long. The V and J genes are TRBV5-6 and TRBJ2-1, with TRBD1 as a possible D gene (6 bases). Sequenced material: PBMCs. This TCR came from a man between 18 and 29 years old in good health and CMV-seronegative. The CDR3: CASSLDRAIEQFF. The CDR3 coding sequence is TGTGCCAGCAGCTTGGACAGGGCGATTGAGCAGTTCTTC.